The next 30 T cell receptor beta chains were all read from a single sample in a study of HIV-infected children after antiretroviral therapy interruption (dated by TCRdb to the late 2010s). The library was built by means of 3' RACE. Sequencing relied on an Illumina MiSeq. To correct PCR amplification bias, TCR libraries were generated from RNA with a 3' RACE protocol that used unique molecular identifiers. In-frame beta chains were kept once TCRdb had trimmed the public reads at Q25 with fastp and called clones with MiXCR. Rows are unified per CDR3 protein, each entry keeping the most common DNA and genes. Counted in this sample were about 15,000 distinct CDR3 sequences; 3% to 3.5% of them appeared once. The ten biggest clones cover 34% of the sample. Explained via the paper, the treatment or condition label denotes: PENTA 11 planned treatment interruption arm or continuous ART arm. The sequencing used CD45RO+ CD8+ T cells from PBMCs, pooled from several time points, collected from a donor given antiretroviral therapy, either interrupted or continuous. Taken with the paper, the label for cell subset or site translates to: memory CD8+ CD45RO+ CD45RA- T cells. Every receptor here comes from a pool of human donors with HIV.

This clonotype was counted many times. The gene calls are TRBV13 and TRBJ2-3, with D perhaps matching TRBD2 (5 bases). The CDR3 covers 16 residues. The ends were cut back, 6 bases at V and 2 bases at J, with 18 bases in the middle. Germline V gene lookup returns CDR1 PRHDT and CDR2 FYEKMQ (reference sequence). The CDR3 sequence is CASSSRAHGSTDTQYF. The CDR3 DNA is TGTGCCAGCAGTTCGAGGGCCCACGGGTCCACAGATACGCAGTATTTT.

The V and J genes are TRBV6-2 or TRBV6-3 and TRBJ2-7; 7 bases are a match to TRBD2. V dropped 9 bases and J dropped 3; count of bases not matched to a gene: 5. Germline CDR1 reads MNHEY; CDR2 reads SVGEGT. This CDR3 is 12 amino acids long. The CDR3 spells CASGLGLYEQYF. CDR3 bases: TGTGCCAGTGGACTAGGGCTCTACGAGCAGTACTTC.

This clonotype came up a few times. The chain has TRBV9 and TRBJ1-1; possible D gene TRBD1, 6 bases. The CDR3 is made up of 13 amino acids. Trimming left V 6 bases short and J 4 bases short, with 13 bases between. The germline V gene encodes CDR1 SGDLS and CDR2 YYNGEE. The CDR3: CASMGDMGTEAFF. In DNA form, the CDR3 reads TGTGCCAGCATGGGGGACATGGGCACTGAAGCTTTCTTT.

This clonotype turned up a few times. The rearrangement joins TRBV28 to TRBJ2-5; 7 bases match TRBD1. CDR1 is MDHEN, CDR2 SYDVKM, per germline. The CDR3 is 15 amino acids. The ends lost 6 bases at V and 2 bases at J; junction bases unmatched: 9. As DNA, the CDR3 is TGTGCCAGCAGCCCAGGACAGGCCACTCAAGAGACCCAGTACTTC. Its translation: CASSPGQATQETQYF.

This clonotype occurred many times. The rearrangement links TRBV12-3 or TRBV12-4 to TRBJ2-1, with D maybe TRBD2 (6 bases). Trimming stripped 4 bases from V and 3 bases from J, with 10 bases between. CDR3 size: 14 residues. The CDR3 loop reads CASSWGEVYNEQFF. The DNA for the CDR3 is TGTGCCAGCAGTTGGGGGGAAGTCTACAATGAGCAGTTCTTC.

This clonotype has ten or more counts. V usage is TRBV4-1 and J usage is TRBJ2-2, with D hard to call. Trimming pared 4 bases from V and 4 bases from J, leaving 7 bases between. CDR1 MGHRA and CDR2 YSYEKL come from the germline V gene. The CDR3 totals 13 residues. The CDR3 here is CASSPMVTGELFF. In DNA form, the CDR3 reads TGCGCCAGCAGCCCTATGGTCACCGGGGAGCTGTTTTTT.

At least ten counts were recorded for this clonotype. The chain has TRBV30 and TRBJ2-2, with D tentatively TRBD2 (6 bases). Trimming left V 0 bases short and J 6 bases short, with 8 bases between. The CDR3 is 13 amino acids. Germline values: CDR1 GTSNPN, CDR2 SVGIG (reference sequence). Here the CDR3 DNA reads TGTGCCTGGAGTGTGGAGGGCCCCGGGGAGCTGTTTTTT. Protein: CAWSVEGPGELFF.

This clonotype was detected only a few times. V and J are TRBV5-5 and TRBJ1-1; tentatively, D is TRBD1 (5 bases). The CDR3 covers 17 residues. CDR1 is SGHKS, CDR2 YYEKEE, per germline (reference sequence). Trimming cost V 0 bases and J 4 bases, with 19 bases left between them. CDR3 protein: CASSLEAGLSASTEAFF. The CDR3 DNA is TGTGCCAGCAGCTTGGAAGCAGGGCTAAGTGCGAGCACTGAAGCTTTCTTT.

This clonotype occurred many times. The chain joins TRBV2 to TRBJ2-7; a weak D match, TRBD1 (6 bases). The CDR3 is 18 amino acids. V lost 1 base, J lost 2 bases, and 21 bases lay in between. Germline CDR1 and CDR2: SNHLY and FYNNEI. CDR3 region: CASSEGARGGDSPYEQYF. DNA for the CDR3: TGTGCCAGCAGTGAAGGGGCTAGAGGGGGAGACTCCCCCTACGAGCAGTACTTC.

This clonotype was seen more than once but under ten times. The rearrangement joins TRBV14 to TRBJ2-6; D remains ambiguous. Germline V CDR1 and CDR2: SGHDN, FVKESK. Trimming took 1 base from V and 2 from J, leaving 6 bases between them. CDR3 length: 15 residues. CDR3 nucleotide sequence: TGTGCCAGCAGCCAAGTTCTGGCTGGGGCCAACGTCCTGACTTTC. Amino acids: CASSQVLAGANVLTF.

This clonotype was counted many times. The CDR3 is CASSRTGDGTDTQYF. The CDR3 DNA reads TGCGCCAGCAGCCGCACAGGGGATGGCACAGATACGCAGTATTTT. The genes are TRBV4-1 and TRBJ2-3, with 7 bases identical to TRBD1. The V gene's germline CDR1 is MGHRA and CDR2 YSYEKL. The junction had 5 bases not matched to a gene; V was cut back by 4 bases and J by 1 base. The CDR3 loop spans 15 amino acids.

In this sample, this clonotype turned up many times. The CDR3 sequence: CSAAPSEGGGDHGEQFF. The CDR3 bases are TGCAGTGCTGCCCCCTCGGAAGGCGGGGGGGACCATGGTGAGCAGTTCTTC. The V call is TRBV20-1, the J call TRBJ2-1; 9 nucleotides agree with TRBD2. Per germline, CDR1 DFQATT and CDR2 SNEGSKA (reference sequence). V was pared by 5 bases and J by 9 bases, with 20 bases of the junction left unmatched. This CDR3 comprises 17 residues.

This clonotype was seen a handful of times. V usage is TRBV3-1 and J usage is TRBJ2-1; D not resolved. This CDR3 is built from 16 residues. The germline V gene encodes CDR1 LGHDT and CDR2 YNNKEL (reference sequence). V shed 0 bases and J shed 5 bases, with 14 bases lying between them. As DNA, the CDR3 is TGTGCCAGCAGCCAAGATTCTCGACCCCCAAACAATGAGCAGTTCTTC. Its translation is CASSQDSRPPNNEQFF.

This chain joins TRBV6-2 or TRBV6-3 and TRBJ1-1; D call uncertain. The V and J ends lost 7 bases and 2 bases respectively, with 8 bases between them. This CDR3 spans 12 amino acids. Germline V gene data show CDR1 as MNHEY and CDR2 as SVGEGT. The CDR3 sequence: CASTYGNTEAFF. Here the CDR3 DNA reads TGTGCCAGCACCTACGGTAACACTGAAGCTTTCTTT.

This clonotype was picked up many times. V usage is TRBV14 and J usage is TRBJ2-1; no clear D gene. V lost 1 base and J lost 5, with 3 bases in between. Germline-derived CDR1 and CDR2 are SGHDN and FVKESK. The CDR3 runs 12 residues. This CDR3 is CASSQVNNEQFF. In DNA, the CDR3 is TGTGCCAGCAGCCAAGTCAACAATGAGCAGTTCTTC.

Sample share makes this clonotype medium-sized (0.01 to 0.1%). The J gene is TRBJ1-1, the V gene TRBV11-2; no firm D call. V lost 8 bases and J lost 5, with 15 bases in between. This CDR3 is 13 amino acids long. The germline V gene encodes CDR1 SGHAT and CDR2 FQNNGV. CDR3: CASQREGWTEAFF. In DNA, the CDR3 is TGTGCCAGCCAAAGGGAGGGATGGACTGAAGCTTTCTTT.

This clonotype showed up many times. The chain is built from TRBV19 and TRBJ2-2; tentatively, D is TRBD1 (5 bases). V was pared by 11 bases and J by 6 bases, with 19 bases between. The CDR3 has 14 amino acids. The germline V gene has CDR1 LNHDA and CDR2 SQIVND (reference sequence). In DNA, the CDR3 is TGTGCCGGGGCAAAATTCGATGGTGCCGGGGAGCTGTTTTTT. Translation: CAGAKFDGAGELFF.

This clonotype appeared many times. This chain links TRBV29-1 with TRBJ2-1, with TRBD2 matching 9 bases. The V gene end was trimmed by 6 bases and the J gene end by 0 bases; junction bases not matched to a gene: 9. The CDR3 covers 16 residues. Germline V gives CDR1 SQVTM, CDR2 ANQGSEA. The CDR3 here is CSVVGHSGSSYNEQFF. Here the CDR3 DNA reads TGCAGCGTCGTAGGACATAGCGGGAGCTCCTACAATGAGCAGTTCTTC.

This clonotype was seen ten or more times. The chain couples TRBV4-1 to TRBJ2-3; D uncertain. With 7 bases removed from V and 3 bases from J, the gap between germline ends came to 14 bases. The CDR3 is made up of 14 amino acids. Looked up from germline, CDR1 is MGHRA and CDR2 is YSYEKL. DNA for the CDR3: TGCGCCAGCAACTCCGGGTCATTTACAGATACGCAGTATTTT. This sequence encodes CASNSGSFTDTQYF.

This clonotype appeared many times. This chain joins TRBV7-8 and TRBJ1-4; perhaps TRBD1 as D (5 bases). Trimming removed 5 bases at V and 8 bases at J, with 12 bases between. The CDR3 consists of 13 residues. CDR1 and CDR2 from the germline V gene are SGHVS and FQNEAQ. The CDR3 region is CASSAGLTEKLFF. In nucleotides, the CDR3 is TGTGCCAGCAGCGCGGGACTCACCGAAAAACTGTTTTTT.

This clonotype was detected a few times. The chain combines TRBV10-3 with TRBJ2-1; TRBD2 matches 8 bases. CDR1 and CDR2 (germline): ENHRY, SYGVKD. V dropped 5 bases and J dropped 3; count of bases not matched to a gene: 3. The CDR3 spans 14 residues. The CDR3 region is CAISSGGGYNEQFF. For the CDR3, the DNA is TGTGCCATCAGTTCCGGGGGGGGCTACAATGAGCAGTTCTTC.

This clonotype was counted at least ten times. This chain joins TRBV2 and TRBJ1-5; a possible D gene is TRBD1 (5 bases). V was trimmed by 8 bases and J by 1 base, leaving 9 bases between them. CDR3 length equals 13 residues. CDR1 is SNHLY, CDR2 FYNNEI, per germline. CDR3 sequence reads: CASGGESNQPQHF. For the CDR3, the DNA is TGTGCCAGCGGGGGAGAGAGCAATCAGCCCCAGCATTTT.

This clonotype has at least ten counts. This sequence joins TRBV5-6 and TRBJ1-1; no definite D call. Germline V gene sequence: CDR1 SGHDT, CDR2 YYEEEE. This CDR3 spans 13 amino acids. V lost 5 bases and J lost 8, with 16 bases in between. The CDR3 reads CASRPGPALEAFF. CDR3 bases: TGTGCCAGCAGGCCCGGGCCGGCCTTAGAAGCTTTCTTT.

This sequence joins TRBV4-2 and TRBJ2-7; 8 positions agree with TRBD1. V was pared by 0 bases and J by 5 bases, with 6 bases of the junction left unmatched. The CDR3 totals 15 residues. The V gene's germline CDR1 is LGHNA and CDR2 YNFKEQ. This CDR3 reads CASSQDRRGPDEQYF. In DNA, the CDR3 is TGTGCCAGCAGCCAAGATCGCAGGGGGCCCGACGAGCAGTACTTC.

This clonotype was detected many times. This sequence joins TRBV7-3 and TRBJ2-3, with D maybe TRBD2 (7 bases). CDR1 is SGHTA, CDR2 FQGTGA, per germline. There are 16 residues in the CDR3. Trimming stripped 6 bases from V and 2 bases from J, with 18 bases between. CDR3 loop: CASSYHPGGSTDTQYF. CDR3 bases: TGTGCCAGCAGTTATCATCCGGGGGGCTCCACAGATACGCAGTATTTT.

Ten or more counts support this clonotype. V and J are TRBV27 and TRBJ2-6; D ambiguous. Trimming left V 0 bases short and J 0 bases short, with 9 bases between. The CDR3 length is 17 residues. In germline, CDR1 is MNHEY, CDR2 SMNVEV (reference sequence). CDR3 in amino acids: CASSLSTVYSGANVLTF. The DNA of the CDR3 is TGTGCCAGCAGTTTATCGACTGTCTACTCTGGGGCCAACGTCCTGACTTTC.

This clonotype occurred many times. The DNA of the CDR3 is TGTGCCAGCAGTCTACCCACAGGGCATCAACTCTCTGGGGCCAACGTCCTGACTTTC. Translated: CASSLPTGHQLSGANVLTF. This rearrangement joins TRBV28 to TRBJ2-6, with D possibly matching TRBD1 (6 bases). Germline CDR1 MDHEN, CDR2 SYDVKM. The CDR3 runs to 19 residues. V lost 5 bases and J 0 bases, leaving 20 bases between the germline ends.

This clonotype was observed many times. This chain uses TRBV10-3 with TRBJ1-1, with D tentatively TRBD1 (5 bases). This CDR3 is 14 amino acids long. Germline CDR1 ENHRY, CDR2 SYGVKD. Trimming stripped 3 bases from V and 4 bases from J, with 12 bases between. In DNA form, the CDR3 reads TGTGCCATCAGTGACCAGGGACTCACCACTGAAGCTTTCTTT. Protein sequence: CAISDQGLTTEAFF.

In its sample, this clonotype was seen many times. The genes are TRBV6-6 and TRBJ1-6, with D uncertain. V gave up 7 bases and J gave up 3 bases, with 10 bases separating them. The CDR3 totals 14 residues. Germline CDR1 and CDR2: MNHNY and SVGAGI (reference sequence). The CDR3 coding sequence is TGTGCCAGCATAGAAGGCCTCTATAATTCACCCCTCCACTTT. It encodes CASIEGLYNSPLHF.

By proportion, this clonotype is medium-sized. This rearrangement joins TRBV19 to TRBJ2-5, with D perhaps TRBD1 (6 bases). Germline V gene lookup returns CDR1 LNHDA and CDR2 SQIVND (reference sequence). The V end lost 3 bases, the J end lost 2 bases, and 7 bases lay between the germline ends. The CDR3 consists of 13 residues. CDR3 residues: CASSMDSQETQYF. The CDR3, as DNA: TGTGCCAGTAGTATGGACAGTCAAGAGACCCAGTACTTC.